These T cell receptor beta chains were read from a single sample in a study of blood T cell repertoires in COVID-19. The table came from immunoSEQ multiplex PCR; TCRdb's copy has only in-frame clones and leaves some out. This table holds roughly 50,000 clones, roughly 81% found once. Sequencing was done on a sample of peripheral blood. The receptors here all came from a woman aged 55-70 years with acute or convalescent COVID-19. Each CDR3 is given with its conserved first and last residue. The D gene is left open where the match is weak. Expanded clones get a size class; other rows say once, few or many, or leave the size out.

j_gene	v_gene	abundance	d_gene	CDR3aa	CDR3nt
TRBJ1-5	TRBV12-2	-	-	CASRDPRDRFNQPQHF	TGTGCAAGTCGCGACCCCCGGGACAGATTCAATCAGCCCCAGCATTTT
TRBJ2-1	TRBV4-1	-	TRBD2	CASSPITGRGYDNEQFF	TGCGCCAGTAGCCCTATTACGGGGAGGGGATACGACAATGAGCAGTTCTTC
TRBJ2-1	TRBV27	-	-	CASSRLGGAENEQFF	TGTGCCAGCAGTCGACTAGGCGGGGCTGAAAATGAGCAGTTCTTC
TRBJ2-1	TRBV7-3	-	TRBD2	CASSLTSGGGNEQFF	TGTGCCAGCAGCTTAACGTCGGGCGGGGGAAATGAGCAGTTCTTC
TRBJ1-5	TRBV28	-	TRBD1	CASRLRDRVRPQHF	TGTGCCAGCAGACTCCGGGACAGGGTTCGGCCCCAGCATTTT
TRBJ2-3	TRBV4-2	-	TRBD2	CASSQGAGEADTQYF	TGTGCCAGCAGCCAAGGTGCGGGGGAAGCAGATACGCAGTATTTT
TRBJ2-7	TRBV19	-	TRBD1	CASSQGTASYEQYF	TGTGCCAGTAGTCAGGGGACAGCCTCCTACGAGCAGTACTTC
TRBJ1-5	TRBV7-8	once	-	CASSTTGNQPQHF	TGTGCCAGCAGTACGACGGGAAATCAGCCCCAGCATTTT
TRBJ2-7	TRBV7-9	-	TRBD2	CASSLAGGAYEQYF	TGTGCCAGCAGCTTGGCGGGGGGCGCCTACGAGCAGTACTTC
TRBJ1-1	TRBV3-1/TRBV3-2	-	-	CASSQGRDTEAFF	TGTGCCAGCAGCCAAGGCAGGGACACTGAAGCTTTCTTT
TRBJ2-5	TRBV29-1	-	-	CSACPGLKETQYF	TGCAGCGCATGCCCGGGGTTGAAAGAGACCCAGTACTTC
TRBJ1-2	TRBV7-8	-	TRBD1	CASSLSQGIGGYTF	TGTGCCAGCAGCTTATCACAGGGGATAGGTGGCTACACCTTC
TRBJ1-1	TRBV6-5	-	-	CASSSQGTTEAFF	TGTGCCAGCAGTAGTCAGGGGACAACTGAAGCTTTCTTT
TRBJ1-6	TRBV5-6	-	TRBD1	CASSSTPGQNYNSPLHF	TGTGCCAGCAGCTCAACCCCGGGACAGAACTATAATTCACCCCTCCACTTT
TRBJ1-5	TRBV29-1	-	-	CSVGADYQPQHF	TGCAGCGTTGGGGCAGATTATCAGCCCCAGCATTTT
TRBJ2-7	TRBV29-1	-	-	CSVELTGHNTYEQYF	TGCAGCGTTGAGTTAACAGGCCATAATACCTACGAGCAGTACTTC
TRBJ1-1	TRBV19	-	-	CASREGAVLNTEAFF	TGTGCCAGTAGGGAGGGCGCAGTCCTGAACACTGAAGCTTTCTTT